The clone carrying this TCR beta chain was recorded a few times. The antigen remains unidentified. Each CDR3 protein is one row after TCRdb ran MiXCR on the 5' RACE reads. The table shows about 430,000 distinct CDR3 sequences, with about a sixth occurring only once. Germline CDR1 and CDR2: LGHNA and YSLEER. V lost 1 base and J lost 0, with 12 bases in between. The CDR3 is made up of 17 amino acids. The sample comes from a study of T-cell memory formation after mild COVID-19. Study-level points and caveats: Pre-infection memory harbored some responding clones, suggesting cross-reactive memory joined.

The V and J genes are TRBV4-3 and TRBJ2-2; TRBD2 might be the D (5 bases). The sequencing sample was made of PBMCs or a T cell subset sorted from them (not recorded which). The sequence was obtained from a man between 18 and 29 years old who had mild COVID-19 (a few samples of this study predate the infection). Cell type and time point are not known. The DNA of the CDR3 is TGCGCCAGCAGCCAAGCACCGGGATCAACGAACACCGGGGAGCTGTTTTTT. Translation: CASSQAPGSTNTGELFF.